This T cell receptor beta chain emerged from a study of vaccination and CD4 T cells after COVID-19. Study-level results: Researchers looked at relatively few convalescent patients and had no early post-infection timepoints.

Concerning this clonotype itself: Its antigen is unknown.

The CDR3 totals 15 residues. With V trimmed by 4 bases and J by 2 bases, 5 bases remained unmatched. Per germline, CDR1 KGHDR and CDR2 SFDVKD. With the Oncomine TCR Beta short-read assay, DNA from cultured CD4+ T cells was sequenced. Cultures of CD4+ T cells served as the source for extracting genomic DNA. TCRdb re-derived calls from the PCR reads in MiXCR, one entry per CDR3 protein. Counted here are over 9,000 distinct CDR3 sequences, approximately 20% occurring once; the ten biggest clones make up roughly an eighth. Treatment noted: roughly 11-day PBMC culture with coronavirus spike peptide pools or control peptides (ViraFEST assay). ViraFEST used peptide pools to expand antigen-specific T cells before TCR sequencing. Half the medium was replaced with fresh IL-2 medium on days 3 and 7.

The starting material was CD4+ T cells from blood, cultured in vitro, obtained after SARS-CoV-2 vaccination. The J gene is TRBJ1-2, the V gene TRBV24-1, with 8 bases identical to TRBD1. This receptor was obtained from a human donor who had recovered from COVID-19. The CDR3 region is CATSDAGQANYGYTF. DNA for the CDR3: TGTGCCACCAGTGACGCGGGACAGGCAAACTATGGCTACACCTTC.